The 13 T cell receptor beta chains presented below share a single source sample, sequenced in a study of T-cell memory formation after mild COVID-19. TCRdb reprocessed the 5' RACE reads with MiXCR, giving one entry per CDR3 protein. The sample includes 380,000 or so distinct CDR3 sequences, approximately 15% of them seen just once. Specimen: PBMCs or a T cell subset sorted from them (not recorded which). These receptors all come from a young man who had mild COVID-19 (a few samples of this study predate the infection). Cell type and time point are not known.

This chain uses TRBV18 with TRBJ2-7, with TRBD1 as a possible D gene (6 bases). Germline CDR1 KGHSH, CDR2 LQKENI. The CDR3 is made up of 12 amino acids. Trimming stripped 5 bases from V and 5 bases from J, with 10 bases between. The CDR3 region has the DNA TGTGCCAGCTCAGTGGACAGAGACGAGCAGTACTTC. Protein: CASSVDRDEQYF.

The chain combines TRBV5-1 with TRBJ2-7; TRBD1 agrees at 8 bases. From germline, CDR1 is SGHRS and CDR2 YFSETQ. V was pared by 5 bases and J by 2 bases, with 6 bases of the junction left unmatched. The CDR3 has 14 amino acids. The CDR3 sequence: CASSGTGPTYEQYF. In DNA, the CDR3 is TGCGCCAGCAGTGGGACAGGACCCACCTACGAGCAGTACTTC. Based on the CDR3 plus reference TRBV5-1 and TRBJ2-7, the full variable domain is KAGVTQTPRYLIKTRGQQVTLSCSPISGHRSVSWYQQTPGQGLQFLFEYFSETQRNKGNFPGRFSGRQFSNSRSEMNVSTLELGDSALYLCASSGTGPTYEQYFGPGTRLTVT.

Only one count was recorded for this clonotype. This chain links TRBV20-1 with TRBJ2-1; maybe TRBD2 (5 bases). CDR3 length: 16 residues. Per germline, CDR1 DFQATT and CDR2 SNEGSKA (reference sequence). Trimming shortened V by 1 base and J by 3 bases, and 16 bases separated the two germline ends. The CDR3 bases are TGCAGTGCTAGAGCTCTGGCGGGCTCAAGCTACAATGAGCAGTTCTTC. Amino acids: CSARALAGSSYNEQFF.

The chain employs TRBV28 and TRBJ1-2, with D hard to call. In germline, CDR1 is MDHEN, CDR2 SYDVKM. V was trimmed by 6 bases and J by 6 bases, leaving 17 bases between them. The CDR3 totals 14 residues. The DNA of the CDR3 is TGTGCCAGCAGACTTTACTGGGAGTCGCATGGCTACACCTTC. Translation: CASRLYWESHGYTF.

This chain joins TRBV6-5 and TRBJ1-6; D possibly corresponds to TRBD1 (6 bases). CDR1 is MNHEY and CDR2 is SVGAGI in the germline V gene. V lost 5 bases and J lost 14, with 25 bases in between. The CDR3 length is 16 residues. CDR3 amino acids: CASSKTGGTPLRTLHF. The CDR3 region has the DNA TGTGCCAGCAGTAAGACAGGTGGGACCCCCTTGAGGACCCTCCACTTT.

This clonotype appeared a few times. The chain recombines TRBV7-2 with TRBJ1-6, with a tentative D call TRBD1 (5 bases). V lost 4 bases, J lost 4 bases, and 14 bases lay in between. This CDR3 comprises 16 residues. The germline V gene has CDR1 SGHTA and CDR2 FQGNSA. The CDR3 coding sequence is TGTGCCAGCAGCTCGAGACAGTACGGTTATAATTCACCCCTCCACTTT. Its protein product is CASSSRQYGYNSPLHF. The full variable domain, completed using reference TRBV7-2 and TRBJ1-6, is GAGVSQSPSNKVTEKGKDVELRCDPISGHTALYWYRQSLGQGLEFLIYFQGNSAPDKSGLPSDRFSAERTGGSVSTLTIQRTQQEDSAVYLCASSSRQYGYNSPLHFGNGTRLTVT.

The rearrangement links TRBV6-1 to TRBJ2-1; the match to TRBD1 covers 10 bases. Germline V lookup: CDR1 MNHNS, CDR2 SASEGT. There are 18 residues in the CDR3. V was pared by 10 bases and J by 5 bases, with 20 bases of the junction left unmatched. Here the CDR3 reads CAIGTGAIRLATNNEQFF. CDR3 nucleotide sequence: TGTGCCATCGGGACAGGGGCTATAAGACTAGCGACTAACAATGAGCAGTTCTTC.

Here the CDR3 DNA reads TGTGCCAGCAGCCCTCCGATGTCTGGGGGCAATCAGCCCCAGCATTTT. This gives the protein CASSPPMSGGNQPQHF. This chain links TRBV6-2 or TRBV6-3 with TRBJ1-5; D remains ambiguous. V dropped 6 bases and J dropped 2 bases, with 17 bases sitting between them. Germline assignment: CDR1 MNHEY and CDR2 SVGEGT. The CDR3 loop spans 16 amino acids.

This clonotype showed up just a few times. The chain combines TRBV25-1 with TRBJ2-1; TRBD1 or TRBD2 may be the D gene (6 bases each). CDR1 is MGHDK and CDR2 is SYGVNS in the germline V gene. The CDR3 totals 15 residues. V lost 5 bases and J 4 bases, leaving 15 bases between the germline ends. The CDR3 coding sequence is TGTGCCAGCAGTAAACCCGAGGGGGGTTACAATGAGCAGTTCTTC. This encodes CASSKPEGGYNEQFF.

The genes are TRBV18 and TRBJ1-2; D not certain. The CDR3 consists of 18 residues. CDR1 and CDR2 (germline): KGHSH, LQKENI. V was pared by 5 bases and J by 0 bases, with 22 bases between. The CDR3 region has the DNA TGTGCCAGCTCAGGGAGGACGACCTTCGAAAATCCTAACTATGGCTACACCTTC. This encodes CASSGRTTFENPNYGYTF.

This clonotype was observed at least ten times. The chain combines TRBV5-6 with TRBJ2-6; no clear D gene. From germline, CDR1 is SGHDT and CDR2 YYEEEE. Deletions cut 4 bases from V and 0 bases from J, with 5 bases between. This CDR3 is 14 amino acids long. CDR3: CASSSSSGANVLTF. The CDR3 DNA reads as TGTGCCAGCAGCAGCAGCTCTGGGGCCAACGTCCTGACTTTC.

This clonotype was counted a single time. The J gene is TRBJ2-3, the V gene TRBV7-3; no definite D call. The V end was cut by 5 bases, the J end by 5 bases, with 11 bases between. The CDR3 length is 13 residues. Looked up from germline, CDR1 is SGHTA and CDR2 is FQGTGA. Here the CDR3 reads CASSRVARDTQYF. CDR3 DNA sequence: TGTGCCAGCAGCCGTGTCGCCCGAGATACGCAGTATTTT.

This clonotype was counted between two and nine times. This chain links TRBV5-4 with TRBJ2-3; D not resolved. Germline assignment: CDR1 SGHNT and CDR2 YYREEE (reference sequence). The CDR3 sequence is 16 residues long. Trimming removed 4 bases from V and 2 bases from J, with 17 bases in between. CDR3 DNA: TGTGCCAGCAGCGATCAGCGAATCCGATCCACAGATACGCAGTATTTT. Residues: CASSDQRIRSTDTQYF.